The present TCR beta chain was sequenced within a study of OX40 agonist ivuxolimab in advanced cancers. In the study overall: Patients were treated with ivuxolimab, an agonistic anti-OX40 (CD134) antibody. The patients received ivuxolimab by intravenous route every 2 weeks at 0.01 to 10 mg/kg. The study's findings and limits: CD4+ and CD8+ blood T cells expanded clonally by week 6 at 0.1 to 3.0 mg/kg.

Patients who had autoimmune disease history or got systemic immunosuppression were left out. Points on this clone: Antigen: not known.

CDR3 size: 17 residues. Germline V gene lookup returns CDR1 SGHTS and CDR2 YDEGEE. Trimming stripped 2 bases from V and 9 bases from J, with 21 bases between. This table comes from immunoSEQ multiplex PCR, and its TCRdb copy is limited to in-frame clones, with some not included. The sample lists about 21,000 clones, over 75% occurring once. J is TRBJ1-6 and V is TRBV5-8, with a weak D call TRBD1 (6 bases). The source was CD4+ or CD8+ T cells sorted from blood, collected in a trial of the OX40 agonist ivuxolimab. This clonotype was obtained from an adult with an advanced solid tumor such as melanoma, head and neck, liver or kidney cancer. CDR3 sequence (DNA): TGTGCCAGCAGCTTTTTAGGGGGGAGCGTAGCTGGTTCACCCCTCCACTTT. As protein: CASSFLGGSVAGSPLHF.